A selection of T cell receptor beta chains follows, all from one sample in a study of spatial heterogeneity in lung cancer. TCRdb redid the calling of the 5' RACE reads with MiXCR, one entry per CDR3 protein. The table records about 9,200 distinct CDR3 sequences, about 50% of them present only once. Sequencing was performed on lung tumor tissue, taken at surgery. All receptors come from a female donor with early-stage non-small cell lung cancer. Both conserved end residues are part of each CDR3. Each record gives: CDR3 DNA, CDR3 protein, J gene, V gene, D gene, clone size. D genes are given only for firm matches. Not all rows give a size; the values are once, few, many and, for expanded clones, a class.

CDR3nt: TGTGCCATCAGTGAGTCCAAGAATCTCGACCCTCTGAACACCGGGGAGCTGTTTTTT
CDR3aa: CAISESKNLDPLNTGELFF
j_gene: TRBJ2-2
v_gene: TRBV10-3
d_gene: -
abundance: once

CDR3nt: TGCAGTGCCGGGGGTCTCCAGGGCAATCAGCCCCAGCATTTT
CDR3aa: CSAGGLQGNQPQHF
j_gene: TRBJ1-5
v_gene: TRBV20-1
d_gene: -
abundance: medium-sized

CDR3nt: TGTGCCAGCAGCGCTACCGGGACAGGCCTCACCGGGGAGCTGTTTTTT
CDR3aa: CASSATGTGLTGELFF
j_gene: TRBJ2-2
v_gene: TRBV7-3
d_gene: TRBD1
abundance: -

CDR3nt: TGCAGCGTTATCCGGGATGTGGGATACGAGCAGTACTTC
CDR3aa: CSVIRDVGYEQYF
j_gene: TRBJ2-7
v_gene: TRBV29-1
d_gene: -
abundance: -

CDR3nt: TGTGCCAGCAGAGCTCGACTAGCGGGGGCTCTAGATACGCAGTATTTT
CDR3aa: CASRARLAGALDTQYF
j_gene: TRBJ2-3
v_gene: TRBV6-1
d_gene: TRBD2
abundance: few

CDR3nt: TGCGCCAGCAGCTCGCAGACGGATACTGAAGCTTTCTTT
CDR3aa: CASSSQTDTEAFF
j_gene: TRBJ1-1
v_gene: TRBV5-1
d_gene: -
abundance: -

CDR3nt: TGTGCCAGCGGACAAGCGGGGGGTGCCTACGAGCAGTACTTC
CDR3aa: CASGQAGGAYEQYF
j_gene: TRBJ2-7
v_gene: TRBV7-2
d_gene: TRBD2
abundance: -

CDR3nt: TGTGCCAGCAGCGGCGGGACTAGGGGCGAGACCCAGTACTTC
CDR3aa: CASSGGTRGETQYF
j_gene: TRBJ2-5
v_gene: TRBV4-2
d_gene: TRBD2
abundance: few

CDR3nt: TGTGCCAGCACCCCCGCCAGGGGGCTTATTTCACCCCTCCACTTT
CDR3aa: CASTPARGLISPLHF
j_gene: TRBJ1-6
v_gene: TRBV28
d_gene: TRBD1
abundance: -

CDR3nt: TGTGCCAGCAGCTTAGGACAGGGGCCCTACAATGAGCAGTTCTTC
CDR3aa: CASSLGQGPYNEQFF
j_gene: TRBJ2-1
v_gene: TRBV7-9
d_gene: TRBD1
abundance: -